These 17 T cell receptor beta chains were all obtained from the same sample, sequenced in a study of response to subunit inactivated influenza vaccine. TCRdb reprocessed the RT-PCR reads with MiXCR, giving one entry per CDR3 protein. Altogether more than 450,000 distinct CDR3 sequences are present, about 7.6% being singletons, with the ten largest covering approximately 12%. Material: PBMCs from blood, obtained less than 30 months after vaccination. These receptors were taken from a man between 50 and 70 years old who received an inactivated influenza vaccine.

The V gene is TRBV12-3 or TRBV12-4, the J gene TRBJ1-1; D ambiguous. Trimming took 3 bases from V and 7 from J, leaving 12 bases between them. This CDR3 has 13 residues. CDR3 residues: CASSFGGSHEAFF. DNA for the CDR3: TGTGCCAGCAGTTTCGGCGGAAGTCATGAAGCTTTCTTT.

This clonotype turned up a few times. This chain connects TRBV6-5 to TRBJ2-3, with D possibly called TRBD1 or TRBD2 (6 bases each). Trimming removed 4 bases from V and 4 bases from J, with 15 bases in between. The CDR3 length is 15 residues. From germline, CDR1 is MNHEY and CDR2 SVGAGI. This chain's CDR3 is CASSSPAGGADTQYF. DNA of the CDR3: TGTGCCAGCAGTTCACCGGCCGGGGGCGCAGATACGCAGTATTTT.

This chain connects TRBV24-1 to TRBJ2-3; 9 bases align to TRBD1. The germline V gene has CDR1 KGHDR and CDR2 SFDVKD. The length of the CDR3 is 14 residues. V shed 6 bases and J 2 bases; nucleotides not matched to a gene: 2. CDR3: CATSRTGDTDTQYF. For the CDR3, the DNA is TGTGCCACCAGTCGGACAGGGGACACAGATACGCAGTATTTT.

The chain couples TRBV4-3 to TRBJ2-1, with D possibly TRBD2 on 6 matching bases. This CDR3 spans 16 amino acids. Germline loops: CDR1 LGHNA, CDR2 YSLEER. V gave up 4 bases and J gave up 0 bases, with 13 bases separating them. The CDR3 DNA is TGCGCCAGCAGCCCAGCAATGCGGGACTCCTACAATGAGCAGTTCTTC. This encodes CASSPAMRDSYNEQFF.

This clonotype was detected a few times. The gene calls are TRBV28 and TRBJ2-1; 7 bases match TRBD1. This CDR3 is built from 14 residues. The germline CDR1 and CDR2 sequences are MDHEN and SYDVKM. J was trimmed by 0 bases and V by 8 bases; bases with no gene match: 4. DNA of the CDR3: TGTGCCAGCCTCGGGACAGCCTCCTACAATGAGCAGTTCTTC. It is translated as CASLGTASYNEQFF.

This clonotype occurred many times. The chain carries TRBV5-5 and TRBJ2-1; D is uncertain. V lost 3 bases to trimming and J lost 0 bases, with 16 bases between them. Germline CDR1 reads SGHKS; CDR2 reads YYEKEE (reference sequence). CDR3 length: 17 amino acids. The CDR3 here is CASSSLGGDSSYNEQFF. CDR3 DNA: TGTGCCAGCAGCTCACTTGGTGGGGATAGCTCCTACAATGAGCAGTTCTTC. Full variable domain (outside the CDR3, taken from reference TRBV5-5 and TRBJ2-1): DAGVTQSPTHLIKTRGQQVTLRCSPISGHKSVSWYQQVLGQGPQFIFQYYEKEERGRGNFPDRFSARQFPNYSSELNVNALLLGDSALYLCASSSLGGDSSYNEQFFGPGTRLTVL.

The V gene is TRBV20-1, the J gene TRBJ1-6; a weak D match, TRBD1 (5 bases). Per germline, CDR1 DFQATT and CDR2 SNEGSKA (reference sequence). The CDR3 loop spans 16 amino acids. Trimming stripped 6 bases from V and 4 bases from J, with 19 bases between. The chain's CDR3 is CSASDALRGYNSPLHF. CDR3 DNA sequence: TGCAGTGCCTCGGACGCCCTTAGGGGTTATAATTCACCCCTCCACTTT.

This clonotype was counted between two and nine times. The chain links TRBV6-1 to TRBJ2-7, with unresolved D. The germline CDR1 and CDR2 sequences are MNHNS and SASEGT. Trimming stripped 6 bases from V and 5 bases from J, with 14 bases between. The CDR3 contains 13 residues. CDR3: CASSLSLAHEQYF. As DNA, the CDR3 is TGTGCCAGCAGCCTCTCTCTTGCCCACGAGCAGTACTTC.

This clonotype was seen more than once but under ten times. J is TRBJ2-3 and V is TRBV7-9; D call uncertain. Germline V gene lookup returns CDR1 SEHNR and CDR2 FQNEAQ (reference sequence). This CDR3 contains 15 residues. V was pared by 3 bases and J by 0 bases, with 10 bases between. The CDR3 is CASSLVPTSTDTQYF. The CDR3, as DNA: TGTGCCAGCAGCTTGGTACCCACTAGCACAGATACGCAGTATTTT.

The CDR3 sequence is CASSPQGDFYEQYF. CDR3 nucleotide sequence: TGTGCCAGCAGTCCTCAGGGGGACTTCTACGAGCAGTACTTC. The rearrangement links TRBV27 to TRBJ2-7; a possible D gene is TRBD1 (7 bases). Per germline, CDR1 MNHEY and CDR2 SMNVEV (reference sequence). With 5 bases removed from V and 3 bases from J, the gap between germline ends came to 14 bases. The CDR3 is 14 amino acids.

This clonotype was observed once. The chain recombines TRBV12-3 or TRBV12-4 with TRBJ2-3, with TRBD1 identical over 7 bases. The trim removed 5 bases at V and 0 bases at J, leaving 5 bases unmatched. The CDR3 covers 15 residues. The DNA of the CDR3 is TGTGCCAGCAGTCGACAGGGCGCCAGCACAGATACGCAGTATTTT. Protein product: CASSRQGASTDTQYF.

This clonotype has a count of ten or more. The genes are TRBV7-9 and TRBJ1-2; 10 bases line up with TRBD1. The CDR3 is made up of 16 amino acids. V gave up 5 bases and J gave up 4 bases; unmatched junction bases: 10. Germline lookup yields CDR1 SEHNR and CDR2 FQNEAQ (reference sequence). The CDR3 reads CASSRAGTGVTYGYTF. Here the CDR3 DNA reads TGTGCCAGCAGCAGGGCCGGGACAGGGGTTACCTATGGCTACACCTTC. Combining the CDR3 with reference TRBV7-9 and TRBJ1-2 gives the whole variable domain DTGVSQNPRHKITKRGQNVTFRCDPISEHNRLYWYRQTLGQGPEFLTYFQNEAQLEKSRLLSDRFSAERPKGSFSTLEIQRTEQGDSAMYLCASSRAGTGVTYGYTFGSGTRLTVV.

The CDR3 loop reads CASSLEGAPPYNEQFF. CDR3 bases: TGTGCCAGCAGCTTAGAGGGGGCGCCCCCCTACAATGAGCAGTTCTTC. V usage is TRBV7-2 and J usage is TRBJ2-1, with TRBD1 matching over 7 bases. V was clipped by 1 base and J by 2 bases; unmatched bases: 5. This CDR3 has 16 amino acids. The germline V gene has CDR1 SGHTA and CDR2 FQGNSA.

The chain combines TRBV29-1 with TRBJ1-2; 9 bases agree with TRBD1. Germline loops: CDR1 SQVTM, CDR2 ANQGSEA. The CDR3 runs 13 residues. Trimming at V came to 5 bases and at J to 6 bases, leaving 7 bases not matched to a gene. CDR3 nucleotides: TGCAGCGTTCGGGGGACAGGGCGGGATGGCTACACCTTC. Amino acids: CSVRGTGRDGYTF.

As DNA, the CDR3 is TGTGCCAGCAGCTTGAGGGTGGGGACTAGGCACAATGAGCAGTTCTTC. This encodes CASSLRVGTRHNEQFF. V gene TRBV12-3 or TRBV12-4 combines with J gene TRBJ2-1, with TRBD2 matching over 8 bases. Trimming at V came to 6 bases and at J to 5 bases, leaving 12 bases not matched to a gene. This CDR3 is built from 16 residues.

This clonotype was observed a handful of times. This chain connects TRBV28 to TRBJ2-7, with TRBD1 matching over 7 bases. Unmatched junction bases numbered 6, after V lost 5 bases and J lost 5 bases. Germline loops: CDR1 MDHEN, CDR2 SYDVKM. The CDR3 is made up of 13 amino acids. The CDR3 nucleotides are TGTGCCAGCAGTCAGGGACAGCAGGACGAGCAGTACTTC. Encoded protein: CASSQGQQDEQYF.

This clonotype was counted only a few times. This sequence joins TRBV7-9 and TRBJ2-2; 7 bases fit TRBD1. Trimming cost V 4 bases and J 1 base; bases outside gene matches: 6. CDR1 and CDR2 from the germline V gene are SEHNR and FQNEAQ (reference sequence). This CDR3 comprises 16 residues. CDR3 sequence reads: CASSWSWTGNTGELFF. Written as DNA, the CDR3 is TGTGCCAGCAGCTGGTCCTGGACAGGGAACACCGGGGAGCTGTTTTTT.